This entry lists 5 T cell receptor beta chains sequenced from one sample in a study of CD8 T cells in Susac syndrome. Reverse transcription of about 0.5 to 1 ug RNA used random hexamers. MiXCR, applied by TCRdb to the immunoSEQ multiplex PCR reads, yields one record per CDR3 protein. The sample carries roughly 140,000 distinct CDR3 sequences, roughly 95% recorded once. The sample taken for sequencing was CD4+ T cells from PBMCs. Receptors originate from a human donor with Susac syndrome.

This clonotype was found once. V usage is TRBV7-9 and J usage is TRBJ2-7; D is uncertain. CDR3 length: 14 amino acids. V was pared by 3 bases and J by 3 bases, with 12 bases between. CDR1 SEHNR and CDR2 FQNEAQ come from the germline V gene (reference sequence). CDR3 loop: CASSFNQVFYEQYF. CDR3 DNA: TGTGCCAGCAGCTTTAACCAAGTCTTCTACGAGCAGTACTTC.

The gene calls are TRBV5-1 and TRBJ1-2; a weak D match, TRBD1 (6 bases). This CDR3 is 15 amino acids long. Germline V gene sequence: CDR1 SGHRS, CDR2 YFSETQ. The V gene lost 4 bases and the J gene lost 7 bases, with 20 bases spanning the gap. DNA of the CDR3: TGCGCCAGCAGCCCACCAAGTGGGACATCAAGTGGCTACACCTTC. Amino acids: CASSPPSGTSSGYTF.

The CDR3 DNA follows: TGCAGTGCGGGACAGGGTGAATACCAGTACTTC. It translates to CSAGQGEYQYF. The chain couples TRBV20-1 to TRBJ2-7; 9 bases are shared with TRBD1. This CDR3 contains 11 residues. With V trimmed by 6 bases and J by 10 bases, 7 bases remained unmatched. CDR1 DFQATT and CDR2 SNEGSKA come from the germline V gene (reference sequence).

The chain is built from TRBV6-5 and TRBJ2-7, with unresolved D. Deletions cut 0 bases from V and 1 base from J, with 7 bases between. The germline V gene has CDR1 MNHEY and CDR2 SVGAGI. The CDR3 is 14 amino acids. This CDR3 is CASSYSGASYEQYF. The CDR3 DNA reads as TGTGCCAGCAGTTACTCCGGCGCGTCCTACGAGCAGTACTTC.

The CDR3 nucleotides read TGCAGCGTTGAAGAGGACCTTAATTCACCCCTCCACTTT. Encoded protein: CSVEEDLNSPLHF. V gene TRBV29-1 combines with J gene TRBJ1-6; D is uncertain. The V gene's germline CDR1 is SQVTM and CDR2 ANQGSEA. V was trimmed by 0 bases and J by 6 bases, leaving 6 bases between them. The CDR3 is 13 amino acids.